The 17 T cell receptor beta chains presented below share a single source sample, sequenced in a study of T cells after yellow fever vaccination. TCRdb reanalysed the 5' RACE reads using MiXCR and keeps one entry per CDR3 protein. The repertoire has 400,000 or so distinct CDR3 sequences, roughly a sixth of them found once; the top ten carry 15% to 20%. The input for sequencing was PBMCs, taken before the yellow fever booster vaccination. The source is a man between 18 and 29 years old who received the YFV17D yellow fever vaccine.

This clonotype was counted only a few times. The rearrangement uses TRBV7-2 and TRBJ1-1, with a tentative D call TRBD1 (5 bases). Deletions cut 4 bases from V and 6 bases from J, with 15 bases between. The length of the CDR3 is 14 residues. Germline assignment: CDR1 SGHTA and CDR2 FQGNSA. This CDR3 reads CASSSAQGGAEAFF. The CDR3 nucleotides read TGTGCCAGCAGCTCCGCGCAGGGTGGGGCTGAAGCTTTCTTT.

This clonotype was detected once. The chain combines TRBV7-2 with TRBJ2-1, with a possible D match to TRBD2 (5 bases). In germline, CDR1 is SGHTA, CDR2 FQGNSA. This CDR3 is built from 12 residues. V lost 7 bases to trimming and J lost 12 bases, with 16 bases between them. In DNA form, the CDR3 reads TGTGCCAGCACCCTAAGCCGAGGGAGGCAGTTCTTC. It specifies CASTLSRGRQFF. The entire variable domain, with the rest obtained from reference TRBV7-2 and TRBJ2-1, is as follows: GAGVSQSPSNKVTEKGKDVELRCDPISGHTALYWYRQSLGQGLEFLIYFQGNSAPDKSGLPSDRFSAERTGGSVSTLTIQRTQQEDSAVYLCASTLSRGRQFFGPGTRLTVL.

V and J are TRBV4-1 and TRBJ2-3; D gene uncertain. This CDR3 spans 15 amino acids. V was cut by 0 bases and J by 5 bases, with 12 bases left in between. Germline V gene lookup returns CDR1 MGHRA and CDR2 YSYEKL. The CDR3 spells CASSQEHTDGDTQYF. CDR3 nucleotides: TGCGCCAGCAGCCAAGAACACACGGACGGAGATACGCAGTATTTT.

The J gene is TRBJ2-6, the V gene TRBV18; TRBD2 is a possible D gene (5 bases). V lost 6 bases to trimming and J lost 2 bases, with 20 bases between them. Germline CDR1 KGHSH, CDR2 LQKENI. This CDR3 is 18 amino acids long. The CDR3 DNA is TGTGCCAGCTCTAACCAACGGGGTAGTTTGACTGGGGCCAACGTCCTGACTTTC. This gives the protein CASSNQRGSLTGANVLTF.

The gene calls are TRBV5-6 and TRBJ2-3; TRBD1 matches 8 bases. The CDR3 has 13 amino acids. With 5 bases clipped from V and 5 bases from J, the junction kept 4 bases outside the gene matches. Germline CDR1 is SGHDT and CDR2 is YYEEEE. The CDR3 loop reads CASRGQELDTQYF. CDR3 DNA: TGTGCCAGCAGGGGACAGGAGTTAGATACGCAGTATTTT.

The chain links TRBV2 to TRBJ2-5; no firm D call. V shed 4 bases and J shed 4 bases, with 10 bases lying between them. The CDR3 length is 13 residues. Germline-derived CDR1 and CDR2 are SNHLY and FYNNEI. CDR3 sequence reads: CASSAVGRETQYF. CDR3 coding DNA: TGTGCCAGCAGTGCGGTCGGGCGAGAGACCCAGTACTTC.

V is TRBV12-3 or TRBV12-4 and J is TRBJ2-7, with 7 bases lining up with TRBD2. This CDR3 comprises 15 residues. Unmatched junction bases numbered 13, after V lost 5 bases and J lost 6 bases. The CDR3 DNA reads as TGTGCCAGCAGTCGTCAGGGCGGGGGACCACTCGAGCAGTACTTC. Amino acid sequence: CASSRQGGGPLEQYF.

The chain links TRBV7-9 to TRBJ1-2; TRBD1 matches 7 bases. Germline CDR1 is SEHNR and CDR2 is FQNEAQ (reference sequence). The CDR3 loop spans 16 amino acids. V was pared by 5 bases and J by 7 bases, with 16 bases of the junction left unmatched. CDR3 coding DNA: TGTGCCAGCAGCCGGGCCGGTTGGGACAGTTCATCTGGCTACACCTTC. As protein: CASSRAGWDSSSGYTF. The variable domain in full, completed from reference TRBV7-9 and TRBJ1-2, reads DTGVSQNPRHKITKRGQNVTFRCDPISEHNRLYWYRQTLGQGPEFLTYFQNEAQLEKSRLLSDRFSAERPKGSFSTLEIQRTEQGDSAMYLCASSRAGWDSSSGYTFGSGTRLTVV.

This clonotype appeared a few times. The rearrangement joins TRBV4-1 to TRBJ2-7; 9 bases line up with TRBD1. Germline lookup yields CDR1 MGHRA and CDR2 YSYEKL. There are 16 residues in the CDR3. J lost 6 bases, V lost 0 bases, and 9 bases had no gene match. The CDR3, as DNA: TGCGCCAGCAGCCAAGATGGGACAGGGCGGGGACGCGAGCAGTACTTC. It is translated as CASSQDGTGRGREQYF.

The chain employs TRBV9 and TRBJ2-1, with 12 bases matching TRBD2. The CDR3 sequence is 13 residues long. With 5 bases clipped from V and 10 bases from J, the junction kept 4 bases outside the gene matches. Germline CDR1 SGDLS, CDR2 YYNGEE. CDR3 DNA: TGTGCCAGCAGACCGCTAGCGGGGGGGGAGCAGTTCTTC. Its protein is CASRPLAGGEQFF.

The genes are TRBV5-1 and TRBJ1-2; unclear D gene. Trimming cost V 0 bases and J 5 bases, with 11 bases left between them. The CDR3 is made up of 14 amino acids. CDR1 and CDR2 (germline): SGHRS, YFSETQ. The CDR3 sequence is CASSLEGETYGYTF. CDR3 in DNA: TGCGCCAGCAGCTTGGAGGGCGAAACATATGGCTACACCTTC.

The chain joins TRBV27 to TRBJ2-7; 9 positions match TRBD1. The CDR3 length is 15 residues. CDR1 MNHEY and CDR2 SMNVEV come from the germline V gene (reference sequence). The trim removed 8 bases at V and 3 bases at J, leaving 11 bases unmatched. This CDR3 is CASRLRGQGFYEQYF. Here the CDR3 DNA reads TGTGCCAGCCGCCTCCGAGGACAGGGGTTCTACGAGCAGTACTTC.

This clonotype turned up a few times. The chain has TRBV4-1 and TRBJ1-2; TRBD1 is a possible D gene (5 bases). V lost 3 bases to trimming and J lost 5 bases, with 10 bases between them. Germline loops: CDR1 MGHRA, CDR2 YSYEKL. CDR3 length: 13 residues. DNA for the CDR3: TGCGCCAGCAGCCATGCCGGGGCTTATGGCTACACCTTC. It encodes CASSHAGAYGYTF.

The table lists this clonotype with a few counts. The gene calls are TRBV7-3 and TRBJ2-2, with 7 bases that match TRBD1. CDR3 length equals 13 residues. The V segment lost 7 bases and the J segment 5 bases; nucleotides outside the gene matches: 4. Looked up from germline, CDR1 is SGHTA and CDR2 is FQGTGA. The CDR3 loop reads CASNPTGTGELFF. As DNA, the CDR3 is TGTGCCAGCAACCCGACAGGGACCGGGGAGCTGTTTTTT.

This clonotype has just a few counts. The rearrangement links TRBV12-5 to TRBJ1-2; D is unclear. This CDR3 has 11 residues. Germline loops: CDR1 LGHNT, CDR2 FRNRAP. Trimming removed 4 bases at V and 5 bases at J, with 5 bases between. The CDR3 is CASGSSYGYTF. CDR3 nucleotide sequence: TGTGCTAGTGGTTCTTCGTATGGCTACACCTTC.

This clonotype was seen more than once but under ten times. The genes are TRBV5-1 and TRBJ2-1, with D perhaps TRBD1 (5 bases). Between the trimmed V and J ends, which lost 4 bases and 3 bases, there was a span of 14 bases. The CDR3 runs to 15 residues. The germline V gene encodes CDR1 SGHRS and CDR2 YFSETQ. The CDR3 DNA sequence: TGCGCCAGCAGCCCCGAGGAAAGGGGCTACAATGAGCAGTTCTTC. It translates to CASSPEERGYNEQFF. The whole variable domain, filled in from reference TRBV5-1 and TRBJ2-1, reads KAGVTQTPRYLIKTRGQQVTLSCSPISGHRSVSWYQQTPGQGLQFLFEYFSETQRNKGNFPGRFSGRQFSNSRSEMNVSTLELGDSALYLCASSPEERGYNEQFFGPGTRLTVL.

The sample holds a few counts of this clonotype. The chain has TRBV7-2 and TRBJ2-3; D is undetermined. This CDR3 is 13 amino acids long. Germline lookup yields CDR1 SGHTA and CDR2 FQGNSA. The V end lost 4 bases, the J end lost 7 bases, and 12 bases lay between the germline ends. CDR3 residues: CASSSPTTHTQYF. DNA of the CDR3: TGTGCCAGCAGCTCGCCGACAACCCATACGCAGTATTTT.